The T cell receptor (beta chain) described here comes from a study of robustness of blood B and T cell sequencing (dated by TCRdb to 2016 to 2019). For context, the study as a whole: The goal of the study was to find out how much peripheral blood is required to reliably describe the TCRbeta and IgG repertoires of an individual. TCRbeta and IgG repertoires were quantified in each of the roughly nine independently drawn blood samples. As technical replicates, two replicate TCRbeta cDNA libraries were made from one shared RNA pool taken from a single 10 ml draw.

Library method: PCR. The sequencer was an Illumina MiSeq. Synthesis of cDNA relied on SMARTScribe reverse transcriptase together with a 5' template-switch oligo that added a universal priming site. Each cDNA molecule was tagged by a 12-nucleotide random unique molecular identifier (UMI) carried on the template-switch oligo. Chain-specific reverse primers targeted TCRbeta transcripts during reverse transcription. Uracil DNA glycosylase treatment was used to remove residual template-switch adapters, and a Qiagen MinElute kit was used to purify the cDNA. The first PCR ran for about 20 cycles with KAPA HiFi HotStart ReadyMix and step-out primers, divided among four 50 microliter reactions. Products of the first-round PCR were gel-purified before additional amplification. Illumina Nextera adapters were attached in a second PCR of around 8 cycles, and the libraries were then purified and pooled. A 50-nucleotide 5' read captured the UMI barcode for each TCRbeta molecule. Under the source paper's analysis protocol: The MIGEC toolkit was used to group reads by UMI into consensus reads. PEAR was used to merge forward and reverse consensus reads into final reads. A custom decontamination script removed identical UMI-sequence pairs shared across libraries, treating them as cross-sample contamination. MIGMAP, a wrapper around IgBLAST, was used for V(D)J assignment and CDR3 extraction. A TCR clonotype was defined by an identical V gene, J gene and CDR3 amino acid sequence; no sequencing was done for CDR1 and CDR2. Clones were called with MiXCR by TCRdb after fastp trimmed the public reads at Q25, and only in-frame beta chains were retained. Entries are consolidated by CDR3 protein sequence, retaining the most common genes and DNA. For this entry, the V and J calls and clone size follow TCRdb and not the study's own pipeline. The sample includes approximately 1,900 distinct CDR3 sequences, with 72% observed a single time. The top ten hold 40% to 50% of the sample.

For this clonotype: Its target antigen remains unknown. Base-call qualities are not available, and no considerably larger clone is one nucleotide away.

TCRbeta repertoires were quantified from mRNA rather than genomic DNA, which captures expressed receptors. Without any cell sorting, leukocytes from the buffy coat were collected into Trizol, and RNA was extracted using the Direct-zol RNA MiniPrep Plus kit. To separate plasma, buffy coat and red blood cells, the EDTA blood tubes were centrifuged right away at 4 degrees C. Trimming removed 3 bases from V and 0 bases from J, leaving 8 bases between the germline ends. CDR1 SQVTM and CDR2 ANQGSEA are derived from the germline V gene. Counted from cysteine to phenylalanine, this CDR3 has 13 amino acids. This entry keeps only the CDR3 DNA: 39 bases, framed from base 1. Overall study outcomes, separate from this receptor: Because EDTA tubes had to be fractionated immediately, the use of EDTA tubes in multi-site collections was limited. Combining 3 or 4 tubes (about 27-45 ml blood) brought coverage of the top 10,000 TCRbeta clonotypes close to saturation. Overlap of rare TCRbeta clonotypes did not improve with pooling tubes, implying much larger blood volumes would be needed to capture them. The TCRbeta rarefaction curves did not fully level off, which suggests under-sequencing or many low-abundance clonotypes. Evidence of cross-contamination, likely from batch processing, showed up in one pair of TCRbeta libraries, so the UMI-sequence pairs shared by that pair of libraries were removed. Every single 10 ml sample contained the 1,000 most abundant TCRbeta clonotypes from the pooled draws. Between the technical replicate libraries, over 85% of the top 10,000 TCRbeta clonotypes in one library were also present in the other library.

The chain links TRBV29-1 with TRBJ1-1, with the D gene too uncertain to name. The TCR originated in a human donor in good health. What was sequenced was peripheral blood. The sequence in DNA is TGCAGCGTTGACCAGTCCGTGAACACTGAAGCTTTCTTT. This translates into CSVDQSVNTEAFF.